This T cell receptor beta chain was identified during a study of blood T cell repertoires in COVID-19. The overall study: PBMCs, B-cell-depleted T cells, or T cells provided the cDNA or gDNA that made up the material.

The J segment lost 4 bases and the V segment lost 1 base, leaving 6 bases of the junction unmatched. Germline V CDR1 and CDR2: MGHRA, YSYEKL. The CDR3 contains 15 residues. Only in-frame clones appear in the TCRdb table, and some are missing; sequencing was by immunoSEQ multiplex PCR. This table holds under 150,000 clones, 79% found once. Sequenced: peripheral blood. This sequence joins TRBV4-1 and TRBJ1-2; 7 nucleotides align to TRBD1. This receptor was taken from a man between 45 and 60 years old with active or convalescent COVID-19. In DNA form, the CDR3 reads TGCGCCAGCAGCCAAGTAAGTTACAGGGGCTATGGCTACACCTTC. Protein: CASSQVSYRGYGYTF.